This T cell receptor (beta chain) stems from a study of T cells in Graves' hyperthyroidism and ophthalmopathy. General observations from the study: Blood samples included most of the expanded thyroid clonotypes exceeding 0.001. Model output signaled ophthalmopathy a median approximately 6.2 months ahead of onset. Ophthalmopathy and stable hyperthyroidism were told apart by a 13 V-J model.

Using RNA transcripts as the source, TCR beta CDR3 regions were amplified. The TCR CDR3 first-round RT-PCR relied on the HTBI primer set. TCRdb reprocessed the multiplex PCR reads with MiXCR, giving one entry per CDR3 protein. The sample carries hundreds of thousands of distinct CDR3 sequences, around 15% recorded once. Trimming cost V 3 bases and J 5 bases, with 13 bases left between them. This CDR3 spans 14 amino acids. This clonotype was observed many times. Its antigen is as yet unknown. This receptor was taken from a woman in her fifties or sixties with Graves' ophthalmopathy. The V gene is TRBV12-3 or TRBV12-4, the J gene TRBJ2-5, with D hard to call. Material: blood. CDR3 amino acids: CASSFSRVEETQYF. For the CDR3, the DNA is TGTGCCAGCAGTTTTAGTAGGGTAGAGGAGACCCAGTACTTC.